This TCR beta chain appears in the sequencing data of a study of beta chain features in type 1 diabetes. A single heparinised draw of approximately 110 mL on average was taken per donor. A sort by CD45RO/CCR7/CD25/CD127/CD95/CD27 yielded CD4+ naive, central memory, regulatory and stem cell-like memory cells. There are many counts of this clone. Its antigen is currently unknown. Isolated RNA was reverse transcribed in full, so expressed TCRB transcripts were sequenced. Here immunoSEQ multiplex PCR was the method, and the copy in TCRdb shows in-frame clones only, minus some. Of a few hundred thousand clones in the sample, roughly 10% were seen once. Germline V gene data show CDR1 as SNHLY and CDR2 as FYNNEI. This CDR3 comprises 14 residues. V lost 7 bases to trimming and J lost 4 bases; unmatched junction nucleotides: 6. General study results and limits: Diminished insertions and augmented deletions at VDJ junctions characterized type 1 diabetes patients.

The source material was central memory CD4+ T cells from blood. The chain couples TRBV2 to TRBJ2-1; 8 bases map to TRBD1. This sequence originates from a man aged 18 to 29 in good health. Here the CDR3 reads CASKDRGRYNEQFF. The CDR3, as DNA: TGTGCCAGCAAAGACAGGGGAAGGTACAATGAGCAGTTCTTC. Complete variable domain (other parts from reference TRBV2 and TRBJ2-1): EPEVTQTPSHQVTQMGQEVILRCVPISNHLYFYWYRQILGQKVEFLVSFYNNEISEKSEIFDDQFSVERPDGSNFTLKIRSTKLEDSAMYFCASKDRGRYNEQFFGPGTRLTVL.